The T cell receptor (beta chain) under discussion was sequenced for a study of T cell responses to AZD1222 COVID-19 vaccine. Study-wide results and caveats: Seropositive AZD1222 recipients at baseline numbered only six or seven.

There are 11 residues in the CDR3. The V end lost 8 bases, the J end lost 3 bases, and 9 bases lay between the germline ends. Looked up from germline, CDR1 is SGDLS and CDR2 is YYNGEE. Profiled with immunoSEQ multiplex PCR; TCRdb holds only in-frame clones, not every one. The sample yields roughly 120,000 clones, 86% seen once. Note on this clone: Its antigen is not known.

V usage is TRBV9 and J usage is TRBJ2-7; no reliable D call. The source was peripheral blood, collected 28 days after the second AZD1222 dose. The receptor was isolated from an adult who received the AZD1222 COVID-19 vaccine. The chain's CDR3 is CARTHVYEQYF. CDR3 nucleotides: TGTGCCAGAACACACGTCTACGAGCAGTACTTC.